This is a list of T cell receptor beta chains from one sample in a study of identical twins. TCRdb recomputed calls from the 5' RACE reads with MiXCR, one row per CDR3 protein. The sample lists 250,000 or so distinct CDR3 sequences; roughly 8% were seen once. This sample was also put to use in a study of yellow fever vaccine responses in identical twins.

Sequenced: CD8+ T cells sorted from blood. The origin of the receptors is a woman under 30 in good health. The CDR3 runs from the conserved cysteine through the conserved F or W. The D gene is left open where the match is weak. Size is stated for part of the rows, as once, few or many counts, or as a class when the clone is expanded.

CDR3nt: TGTGCCAGCAGCTTATCTGGAGGTGATACGCAGTATTTT
CDR3aa: CASSLSGGDTQYF
j_gene: TRBJ2-3
d_gene: -
abundance: few
v_gene: TRBV7-6

CDR3nt: TGCAGTGCTAGAGATATGGAGGGGGCGGACACCGGGGAGCTGTTTTTT
CDR3aa: CSARDMEGADTGELFF
j_gene: TRBJ2-2
d_gene: -
abundance: medium-sized
v_gene: TRBV20-1

CDR3nt: TGTGCCTGGAGGGATCATAATGAGCAGTTCTTC
CDR3aa: CAWRDHNEQFF
j_gene: TRBJ2-1
d_gene: -
abundance: -
v_gene: TRBV30

CDR3nt: TGTGCCAGCTCACCCGGACTTAGCTTAACCGTCTCTGGGGCCAACGTCCTGACTTTC
CDR3aa: CASSPGLSLTVSGANVLTF
j_gene: TRBJ2-6
d_gene: -
abundance: few
v_gene: TRBV18

CDR3nt: TGTGCCATCAGTGAGTCGATAGCTCTGTCTGGGGCCAACGTCCTGACTTTC
CDR3aa: CAISESIALSGANVLTF
j_gene: TRBJ2-6
d_gene: -
abundance: many
v_gene: TRBV10-3

CDR3nt: TGTGCCAGCAGTTTGTGGGGGAGTGATGGCTACACCTTC
CDR3aa: CASSLWGSDGYTF
j_gene: TRBJ1-2
d_gene: -
abundance: -
v_gene: TRBV12-3/TRBV12-4

CDR3nt: TGTGCCAGCAGTTTAGGACTTGTGCCCCTCCACTTT
CDR3aa: CASSLGLVPLHF
j_gene: TRBJ1-6
d_gene: -
abundance: few
v_gene: TRBV12-3/TRBV12-4

CDR3nt: TGTGCCACCGGCGGGTTGGGTCTCTCCTACGAGCAGTACTTC
CDR3aa: CATGGLGLSYEQYF
j_gene: TRBJ2-7
d_gene: -
abundance: few
v_gene: TRBV6-2/TRBV6-3

CDR3nt: TGTGCCAGCAGCTTAGTCGGGGAATCTTACAATGAGCAGTTCTTC
CDR3aa: CASSLVGESYNEQFF
j_gene: TRBJ2-1
d_gene: -
abundance: few
v_gene: TRBV7-9

CDR3nt: TGTGCCACAGGGAACACTGAAGCTTTCTTT
CDR3aa: CATGNTEAFF
j_gene: TRBJ1-1
d_gene: -
abundance: -
v_gene: TRBV2

CDR3nt: TGCAGTGCTACCGATACACGGGACTACGAGCAGTACTTC
CDR3aa: CSATDTRDYEQYF
j_gene: TRBJ2-7
d_gene: -
abundance: -
v_gene: TRBV20-1

CDR3nt: TGTGCCAGCAGCCAAGATAGATTACTAGCGGGAGGCACCTCCTACAATGAGCAGTTCTTC
CDR3aa: CASSQDRLLAGGTSYNEQFF
j_gene: TRBJ2-1
d_gene: TRBD2
abundance: -
v_gene: TRBV3-1

CDR3nt: TGTGCCAGCAGCCCCAAGACAGGGGGCGAGCAGTACTTC
CDR3aa: CASSPKTGGEQYF
j_gene: TRBJ2-7
d_gene: TRBD1
abundance: many
v_gene: TRBV7-9

CDR3nt: TGTGCCAGCAGCCAAGGACTAGGGTCTAACAATGAGCAGTTCTTC
CDR3aa: CASSQGLGSNNEQFF
j_gene: TRBJ2-1
d_gene: -
abundance: few
v_gene: TRBV14

CDR3nt: TGTGCCAGCAGCTTAGAGGTAGCCTACGAGCAGTACTTC
CDR3aa: CASSLEVAYEQYF
j_gene: TRBJ2-7
d_gene: -
abundance: -
v_gene: TRBV7-9

CDR3nt: TGCAGTGCTAGAGATGGGATGAACACTGAAGCTTTCTTT
CDR3aa: CSARDGMNTEAFF
j_gene: TRBJ1-1
d_gene: -
abundance: -
v_gene: TRBV20-1

CDR3nt: TGTGCCAGTAGTCAGACCGGGACAGGGATCTACGAGCAGTACTTC
CDR3aa: CASSQTGTGIYEQYF
j_gene: TRBJ2-7
d_gene: TRBD1
abundance: few
v_gene: TRBV19

CDR3nt: TGTGCCAGCAGCTTAGAGGGGGGAGATGAGCAGTTCTTC
CDR3aa: CASSLEGGDEQFF
j_gene: TRBJ2-1
d_gene: -
abundance: many
v_gene: TRBV7-9

CDR3nt: TGTGCCAGCAGAATGGGACTAGCCGAGTTCTTC
CDR3aa: CASRMGLAEFF
j_gene: TRBJ2-1
d_gene: TRBD2
abundance: many
v_gene: TRBV12-3/TRBV12-4

CDR3nt: TGTGCCAGCAGTTACTCCCAGTCAACTAATGAAAAACTGTTTTTT
CDR3aa: CASSYSQSTNEKLFF
j_gene: TRBJ1-4
d_gene: -
abundance: few
v_gene: TRBV6-5

CDR3nt: TGTGCCAGCAGCTCCTTCCCCACCTACGAGCAGTACTTC
CDR3aa: CASSSFPTYEQYF
j_gene: TRBJ2-7
d_gene: -
abundance: few
v_gene: TRBV5-6

CDR3nt: TGTGCCACCAGCAAAGATGGGGGGAACACAGATACGCAGTATTTT
CDR3aa: CATSKDGGNTDTQYF
j_gene: TRBJ2-3
d_gene: -
abundance: many
v_gene: TRBV15

CDR3nt: TGTGCCAGCAGCTTAGTACTTGGGACAGAATATGAGCAGTTCTTC
CDR3aa: CASSLVLGTEYEQFF
j_gene: TRBJ2-1
d_gene: TRBD1
abundance: few
v_gene: TRBV11-1

CDR3nt: TGTGCCAGCAGCTTCCCTGGGACAGGGATGACAGATACGCAGTATTTT
CDR3aa: CASSFPGTGMTDTQYF
j_gene: TRBJ2-3
d_gene: TRBD1
abundance: few
v_gene: TRBV11-2

CDR3nt: TGCAGTGCTAGAGATCCGGGACTAGCGGGAGCGTACGAGCAGTTCTTC
CDR3aa: CSARDPGLAGAYEQFF
j_gene: TRBJ2-1
d_gene: TRBD2
abundance: few
v_gene: TRBV20-1

CDR3nt: TGCGCCAGCAGCCAAGGGGGCGGATTGGGACTAGCAGCCTACGAGCAGTACTTC
CDR3aa: CASSQGGGLGLAAYEQYF
j_gene: TRBJ2-7
d_gene: TRBD2
abundance: -
v_gene: TRBV4-1

CDR3nt: TGCAGCGTTGAGGGAAGACAGGGGGCATACAATGAGCAGTTCTTC
CDR3aa: CSVEGRQGAYNEQFF
j_gene: TRBJ2-1
d_gene: TRBD1
abundance: many
v_gene: TRBV29-1

CDR3nt: TGTGCCATCAGTTTTCCCACCGGGGAGCTGTTTTTT
CDR3aa: CAISFPTGELFF
j_gene: TRBJ2-2
d_gene: -
abundance: -
v_gene: TRBV10-3

CDR3nt: TGCAGTGCTAGAGGGATGCGGGAGGCCCCCGGGGAGCTGTTTTTT
CDR3aa: CSARGMREAPGELFF
j_gene: TRBJ2-2
d_gene: TRBD2
abundance: few
v_gene: TRBV20-1

CDR3nt: TGTGCCAGCAGCTTAGCGGGGACTAGCGGGAGGTCTGAGCAGTTCTTC
CDR3aa: CASSLAGTSGRSEQFF
j_gene: TRBJ2-1
d_gene: TRBD2
abundance: -
v_gene: TRBV11-1

CDR3nt: TGTGCCAGCAGCATCGGACTAGCGGGATCAGAGACCCAGTACTTC
CDR3aa: CASSIGLAGSETQYF
j_gene: TRBJ2-5
d_gene: TRBD2
abundance: many
v_gene: TRBV28

CDR3nt: TGTGCCAGCAGTTACTCGGCCAGCGGGGTGGATACGCAGTATTTT
CDR3aa: CASSYSASGVDTQYF
j_gene: TRBJ2-3
d_gene: TRBD2
abundance: -
v_gene: TRBV6-5

CDR3nt: TGTGCCATCCCTCGAGGCCTAGCGGGTACCTACGAGCAGTACTTC
CDR3aa: CAIPRGLAGTYEQYF
j_gene: TRBJ2-7
d_gene: TRBD2
abundance: -
v_gene: TRBV2

CDR3nt: TGTGCCACCGGAGGTGAGGGCAATCAGCCCCAGCATTTT
CDR3aa: CATGGEGNQPQHF
j_gene: TRBJ1-5
d_gene: -
abundance: few
v_gene: TRBV6-1

CDR3nt: TGCGCCAGCAGTGAGCCCCAGGACAGGGGGAACGAGCAGTACTTC
CDR3aa: CASSEPQDRGNEQYF
j_gene: TRBJ2-7
d_gene: -
abundance: -
v_gene: TRBV12-1

CDR3nt: TGTGCCAGCAGTTTGGCGGGGAGGAGGCAGTTCTTC
CDR3aa: CASSLAGRRQFF
j_gene: TRBJ2-1
d_gene: -
abundance: few
v_gene: TRBV27

CDR3nt: TGTGCCAGCAGTCCCTTGGTGGGAGGGCACGGGAATGAGCAGTTCTTC
CDR3aa: CASSPLVGGHGNEQFF
j_gene: TRBJ2-1
d_gene: TRBD2
abundance: -
v_gene: TRBV12-3/TRBV12-4

CDR3nt: TGCAGCGTTACCGGACAGTCCGGGGAGCTGTTTTTT
CDR3aa: CSVTGQSGELFF
j_gene: TRBJ2-2
d_gene: -
abundance: many
v_gene: TRBV29-1

CDR3nt: TGTGCCAGCAGCGTAGTAGGAGGACAGGGCACTAACACTGAAGCTTTCTTT
CDR3aa: CASSVVGGQGTNTEAFF
j_gene: TRBJ1-1
d_gene: TRBD1
abundance: few
v_gene: TRBV9

CDR3nt: TGTGCCAGCAGTCCACAGGTATCTGGGGCCAACGTCCTGACTTTC
CDR3aa: CASSPQVSGANVLTF
j_gene: TRBJ2-6
d_gene: -
abundance: many
v_gene: TRBV6-2/TRBV6-3

CDR3nt: TGCGCCAGCAGCCAAGATCCCAGCGGGACCTACAATGAGCAGTTCTTC
CDR3aa: CASSQDPSGTYNEQFF
j_gene: TRBJ2-1
d_gene: TRBD2
abundance: many
v_gene: TRBV4-3

CDR3nt: TGTGCCAGCAGCGTTGCCTTAACAGATACGCAGTATTTT
CDR3aa: CASSVALTDTQYF
j_gene: TRBJ2-3
d_gene: -
abundance: many
v_gene: TRBV9

CDR3nt: TGTGCCAGCAGTTCCTTGGACAGGATCACTGAAGCTTTCTTT
CDR3aa: CASSSLDRITEAFF
j_gene: TRBJ1-1
d_gene: TRBD1
abundance: -
v_gene: TRBV6-2/TRBV6-3

CDR3nt: TGTGCCAGCAGCGTAGATGGCGGGAGTGGCTACGAGCAGTACTTC
CDR3aa: CASSVDGGSGYEQYF
j_gene: TRBJ2-7
d_gene: TRBD2
abundance: -
v_gene: TRBV9

CDR3nt: TGTGCCACCGCTAGCGGGAGGGCGTCTAGCTACGAGCAGTACTTC
CDR3aa: CATASGRASSYEQYF
j_gene: TRBJ2-7
d_gene: TRBD2
abundance: few
v_gene: TRBV2

CDR3nt: TGCAGTGCTAGAGATCGGCTAGTCGGATTTCTTCAAGAGACCCAGTACTTC
CDR3aa: CSARDRLVGFLQETQYF
j_gene: TRBJ2-5
d_gene: -
abundance: -
v_gene: TRBV20-1

CDR3nt: TGTGCCAGCAGTTCCCACCGAGGTGCCAAAAACATTCAGTACTTC
CDR3aa: CASSSHRGAKNIQYF
j_gene: TRBJ2-4
d_gene: -
abundance: -
v_gene: TRBV28

CDR3nt: TGCGCCAGCAGCCAAGATCAGGTCGGGGGGGCCGACGAGCAGTACTTC
CDR3aa: CASSQDQVGGADEQYF
j_gene: TRBJ2-7
d_gene: TRBD2
abundance: many
v_gene: TRBV4-3

CDR3nt: TGTGCCAGCAGCTTTTGGCGGGAACAAGATACGCAGTATTTT
CDR3aa: CASSFWREQDTQYF
j_gene: TRBJ2-3
d_gene: -
abundance: -
v_gene: TRBV5-6

CDR3nt: TGTGCCAGCAGTTACGGGGTTAATACTTACAATGAGCAGTTCTTC
CDR3aa: CASSYGVNTYNEQFF
j_gene: TRBJ2-1
d_gene: -
abundance: -
v_gene: TRBV6-5

CDR3nt: TGTGCCAGCAGTTACAGGGGGGCCGCCTACGAGCAGTACTTC
CDR3aa: CASSYRGAAYEQYF
j_gene: TRBJ2-7
d_gene: -
abundance: few
v_gene: TRBV6-5

CDR3nt: TGTGCCAGCAGCTTAGGAATTTGGGGAGCCCCTGAAGCTTTCTTT
CDR3aa: CASSLGIWGAPEAFF
j_gene: TRBJ1-1
d_gene: -
abundance: -
v_gene: TRBV7-8

CDR3nt: TGTGCCAGCAGCGCGCGGGCAGACTATGGCTACACCTTC
CDR3aa: CASSARADYGYTF
j_gene: TRBJ1-2
d_gene: -
abundance: many
v_gene: TRBV9

CDR3nt: TGTGCCAGCAGTTTTAGGGGGAGCGGGGAGCTGTTTTTT
CDR3aa: CASSFRGSGELFF
j_gene: TRBJ2-2
d_gene: -
abundance: few
v_gene: TRBV27

CDR3nt: TGTGCCAGCAGCAACCCGGACAGCGACGCCTACGAGCAGTACTTC
CDR3aa: CASSNPDSDAYEQYF
j_gene: TRBJ2-7
d_gene: -
abundance: few
v_gene: TRBV6-2/TRBV6-3